This T cell receptor (beta chain) comes out of a study of regulatory T cells in long-lasting Graves disease. Study context: Antithyroid drugs had been taken by newly diagnosed Graves' patients for under 3 months.

Time point defined: newly diagnosed GD, antithyroid drugs for less than 3 months. PBMCs provided the RNA from which the TCR library was made. A blood draw put around 9.1 milliliters of peripheral blood into EDTA tubes. This clonotype was detected a few times. Germline loops: CDR1 SQVTM, CDR2 ANQGSEA. V was clipped by 6 bases and J by 0 bases; unmatched bases: 9. The length of the CDR3 is 15 residues. In building TCR beta libraries, iRepertoire HTBI primers were used together with Arm-PCR of CDR3 regions. TCRdb reanalysed the multiplex PCR reads using MiXCR and keeps one entry per CDR3 protein. Here the sample spans about 470,000 distinct CDR3 sequences, about 16% being singletons. These data were also reused for a study on T cells in Graves' hyperthyroidism and ophthalmopathy.

The sample here was peripheral blood mononuclear cells (PBMCs), taken at new diagnosis, from a patient treated with antithyroid drugs. V and J are TRBV29-1 and TRBJ2-7; 9 bases map to TRBD1. The receptor was isolated from a woman in her twenties or thirties with Graves disease. CDR3 protein: CSVGGGQGSSYEQYF. The CDR3 DNA is TGCAGCGTGGGGGGAGGACAGGGGAGCTCCTACGAGCAGTACTTC.